This T cell receptor (beta chain) derives from a study of T cells after yellow fever vaccination. On the study more broadly: Any fraction with a low cell number was prepared using SMART-Seq v4 Ultra Low Input.

Of note for this clonotype: The antigen is not known.

The V end was cut by 3 bases, the J end by 7 bases, with 13 bases between. This CDR3 is built from 13 residues. CDR1 SEHNR and CDR2 FQNEAQ come from the germline V gene (reference sequence). Findings of the study overall: The presence of abundant clonotypes contaminating from the bulk population was possible in FACS-sorted repertoires.

As TCR cDNA was made by 5'RACE template switching, a universal primer site and UMIs were added. TCRdb ran MiXCR on the 5' RACE reads and lists one entry per CDR3 protein. This sample has over 250,000 distinct CDR3 sequences, with about 4% found just once. The sequence was obtained from a man in his late teens or twenties who received the YFV17D yellow fever vaccine. The specimen was PBMCs, collected 5 days after the yellow fever booster vaccination. This chain uses TRBV7-9 with TRBJ2-7; D is undetermined. CDR3 sequence (DNA): TGTGCCAGCAGCTTCTGGCAGGACCGTGAGCAGTACTTC. As protein: CASSFWQDREQYF.